Below, 19 T cell receptor beta chains from the same sample are listed, as sequenced in a study of radiotherapy plus CTLA-4 blockade in lung cancer. Libraries were prepared by immunoSEQ multiplex PCR; TCRdb keeps only in-frame clonotypes and omits some of them. The data show roughly 48,000 clones, around four fifths seen once. The sequences come from peripheral blood, collected from a patient treated with radiotherapy plus ipilimumab. The origin of the receptors is a human donor with non-small cell lung cancer who had stable disease on radiotherapy plus ipilimumab.

The chain carries TRBV5-1 and TRBJ1-2; 8 nucleotides align to TRBD1. This CDR3 spans 17 amino acids. The J segment lost 6 bases and the V segment lost 5 bases, leaving 18 bases of the junction unmatched. CDR1 is SGHRS and CDR2 is YFSETQ in the germline V gene. CDR3 sequence: CASRPTTQTGGTDGYTF. For the CDR3, the DNA is TGCGCCAGCAGACCGACGACCCAAACAGGGGGTACAGATGGCTACACCTTC. The whole variable domain, remainder taken from reference TRBV5-1 and TRBJ1-2, is KAGVTQTPRYLIKTRGQQVTLSCSPISGHRSVSWYQQTPGQGLQFLFEYFSETQRNKGNFPGRFSGRQFSNSRSEMNVSTLELGDSALYLCASRPTTQTGGTDGYTFGSGTRLTVV.

V usage is TRBV7-2 and J usage is TRBJ2-5, with 10 positions matching TRBD2. From germline, CDR1 is SGHTA and CDR2 FQGNSA. V trimming: 5 bases; J trimming: 2 bases; junction bases outside the gene matches: 5. This CDR3 region has 15 residues. CDR3: CASSPTTSGQETQYF. The DNA of the CDR3 is TGTGCCAGCAGCCCCACGACTAGCGGGCAAGAGACCCAGTACTTC.

This chain connects TRBV5-1 to TRBJ2-7; 7 positions match TRBD1. CDR1 and CDR2 (germline): SGHRS, YFSETQ. V shed 4 bases, J shed 2 bases, and the junction held 6 bases outside the gene matches. CDR3 length: 14 amino acids. This chain's CDR3 is CASSDGTVTYEQYF. The CDR3 region has the DNA TGCGCCAGCAGCGACGGGACAGTTACCTACGAGCAGTACTTC.

This clone was observed a handful of times. This chain joins TRBV7-2 and TRBJ1-1; D remains unclear. Germline assignment: CDR1 SGHTA and CDR2 FQGNSA. Trimming left V 5 bases short and J 3 bases short, with 10 bases between. This CDR3 spans 13 amino acids. CDR3 in DNA: TGTGCCAGCAGCCTCAACACGTACACTGAAGCTTTCTTT. Translated, it gives CASSLNTYTEAFF.

The chain links TRBV28 to TRBJ2-2; the D gene is possibly TRBD2 (6 bases). Trimming pared 5 bases from V and 4 bases from J, leaving 29 bases between. CDR3 size: 20 residues. Germline lookup yields CDR1 MDHEN and CDR2 SYDVKM. The CDR3 DNA reads TGTGCCAGCAGTCCGCGCGGGAAAGTGGTGGCCCCCTTTGGCACCGGGGAGCTGTTTTTT. Translated: CASSPRGKVVAPFGTGELFF.

The rearrangement joins TRBV14 to TRBJ2-1; D might be TRBD2 (5 bases). CDR1 is SGHDN and CDR2 is FVKESK in the germline V gene. V was clipped by 5 bases and J by 3 bases, with 17 bases between them. The CDR3 has 16 residues. CDR3 in DNA: TGTGCCAGCAGCGGGTTGGGGAGAAGTTTCTACAATGAGCAGTTCTTC. Translation gives CASSGLGRSFYNEQFF.

The V and J genes are TRBV10-3 and TRBJ2-5; 12 nucleotides align to TRBD2. The CDR3 runs 12 residues. Per the germline V gene, CDR1 is ENHRY and CDR2 is SYGVKD. The junction had 0 bases not matched to a gene; V was cut back by 8 bases and J by 5 bases. The CDR3 DNA is TGTGCCATCGGGACTAGCGGGGAGACCCAGTACTTC. Protein sequence: CAIGTSGETQYF.

The chain joins TRBV11-2 to TRBJ2-7, with TRBD1 matching 8 bases. CDR3 length: 17 residues. V was pared by 1 base and J by 7 bases, with 15 bases of the junction left unmatched. CDR1 and CDR2 (germline): SGHAT, FQNNGV. CDR3 in DNA: TGTGCCAGCAGCTTAGGGCTCGGACAGGGTCCTCGTAGGGAGCAGTACTTC. Amino acid sequence: CASSLGLGQGPRREQYF.

The table lists this clone with a count of one. The CDR3 reads CASSLGTSGGTDTQYF. The CDR3 nucleotides are TGCGCCAGCAGCTTGGGGACTAGCGGGGGAACAGATACGCAGTATTTT. The rearrangement uses TRBV5-1 and TRBJ2-3; 13 positions agree with TRBD2. CDR1 and CDR2 from the germline V gene are SGHRS and YFSETQ. Trimming took 0 bases from V and 3 from J; bases not matched to a gene: 1. The CDR3 covers 16 residues.

The V call is TRBV11-3, the J call TRBJ1-1; maybe TRBD1 (5 bases). CDR1 and CDR2 (germline): SGHNT, YENEEA. With 1 base removed from V and 1 base from J, the gap between germline ends came to 10 bases. The length of the CDR3 is 15 residues. The CDR3 is CASSLVSQGNTEAFF. The CDR3 DNA follows: TGTGCCAGCAGCTTAGTATCTCAGGGGAACACTGAAGCTTTCTTT.

Here the CDR3 reads CASSEDRGDTEAFF. In nucleotides, the CDR3 is TGTGCCAGCAGTGAAGACAGGGGGGACACTGAAGCTTTCTTT. This rearrangement joins TRBV25-1 to TRBJ1-1; TRBD1 matches 9 bases. CDR1 MGHDK and CDR2 SYGVNS come from the germline V gene. The CDR3 is made up of 14 amino acids. V shed 2 bases, J shed 3 bases, and the junction held 1 base outside the gene matches.

This clone was observed once. V usage is TRBV6-5 and J usage is TRBJ2-1; tentative D call: TRBD1 (5 bases). The ends were cut back, 2 bases at V and 8 bases at J, with 10 bases in the middle. This CDR3 is built from 13 residues. Looked up from germline, CDR1 is MNHEY and CDR2 is SVGAGI. The CDR3 DNA sequence: TGTGCCAGCAGTTACGTGCTGGGGCATGAGCAGTTCTTC. As protein: CASSYVLGHEQFF.

The chain recombines TRBV6-1 with TRBJ1-2, with D perhaps TRBD1 (6 bases). The V end lost 6 bases, the J end lost 8 bases, and 13 bases lay between the germline ends. CDR1 is MNHNS and CDR2 is SASEGT in the germline V gene. The CDR3 has 12 residues. The CDR3 reads CASRKEGGGYTF. DNA for the CDR3: TGTGCCAGCAGGAAGGAGGGGGGGGGCTACACCTTC.

The chain links TRBV10-3 to TRBJ2-7, with 8 bases fitting TRBD2. The CDR3 has 13 amino acids. The germline V gene encodes CDR1 ENHRY and CDR2 SYGVKD. Trimming at V came to 7 bases and at J to 5 bases, leaving 7 bases not matched to a gene. For the CDR3, the DNA is TGTGCCATCACCAACCCAGCGGGAGACGAGCAGTACTTC. This gives the protein CAITNPAGDEQYF.

V gene TRBV27 combines with J gene TRBJ1-1; perhaps TRBD1 as D (6 bases). The V end was cut by 6 bases, the J end by 4 bases, with 12 bases between. Germline V lookup: CDR1 MNHEY, CDR2 SMNVEV (reference sequence). The CDR3 is made up of 13 amino acids. This CDR3 reads CASSNRVGTEAFF. CDR3 bases: TGTGCCAGCAGCAACAGGGTGGGCACTGAAGCTTTCTTT.

J is TRBJ2-1 and V is TRBV9, with 12 bases aligning to TRBD2. J was trimmed by 6 bases and V by 2 bases; bases with no gene match: 3. CDR3 length equals 15 residues. Germline CDR1 reads SGDLS; CDR2 reads YYNGEE. The CDR3 region is CASSVRTSGTNEQFF. The CDR3, as DNA: TGTGCCAGCAGCGTCCGGACTAGCGGGACCAATGAGCAGTTCTTC.

The chain has TRBV13 and TRBJ2-5, with TRBD2 matching over 8 bases. This CDR3 is built from 14 residues. With V trimmed by 4 bases and J by 5 bases, 6 bases remained unmatched. Germline V gene data show CDR1 as PRHDT and CDR2 as FYEKMQ (reference sequence). CDR3 amino acids: CASSSQTSGETQYF. The CDR3 DNA sequence: TGTGCCAGCAGCTCCCAAACTAGCGGCGAGACCCAGTACTTC.

The genes are TRBV7-3 and TRBJ2-7, with 8 positions matching TRBD2. CDR1 and CDR2 from the germline V gene are SGHTA and FQGTGA. The CDR3 extends over 14 amino acids. Unmatched junction bases numbered 3, after V lost 1 base and J lost 4 bases. In DNA, the CDR3 is TGTGCCAGCAGCTTAAGAGCGGGAGAGTACGAGCAGTACTTC. Protein: CASSLRAGEYEQYF.

This chain joins TRBV6-6 and TRBJ2-5, with TRBD2 matching 11 bases. V dropped 5 bases and J dropped 1; count of bases not matched to a gene: 3. Germline V gene data show CDR1 as MNHNY and CDR2 as SVGAGI (reference sequence). The CDR3 sequence is 15 residues long. CDR3 DNA: TGTGCCAGCAGTCTGACTAGCGGGACCCAAGAGACCCAGTACTTC. Protein sequence: CASSLTSGTQETQYF.